These 2 T cell receptor beta chains share one sample of origin, sequenced in a study of T cells in Graves' hyperthyroidism and ophthalmopathy. It was RNA transcripts that yielded the amplified TCR beta CDR3 regions. Using the HTBI primer set, a first-round RT-PCR was run on the TCR CDR3. One entry per CDR3 protein results from TCRdb running MiXCR on the multiplex PCR reads. The table lists a few hundred thousand distinct CDR3 sequences, approximately 17% of them singletons, with around 17% in the top ten. The sample taken for sequencing was blood. The origin of the receptors is a woman under 30 with Graves' ophthalmopathy.

This clonotype was seen at least ten times. The rearrangement uses TRBV25-1 and TRBJ2-7; the match to TRBD2 covers 13 bases. The CDR3 loop spans 13 amino acids. V lost 9 bases, J lost 5 bases, and 4 bases stayed unmatched. The V gene's germline CDR1 is MGHDK and CDR2 SYGVNS. The CDR3 here is CASRGLAGDEQYF. CDR3 nucleotide sequence: TGTGCCAGTAGAGGACTAGCGGGAGACGAGCAGTACTTC.

This clonotype came up many times. The chain links TRBV7-8 to TRBJ2-1, with 9 bases lining up with TRBD2. The J segment lost 6 bases and the V segment lost 3 bases, leaving 6 bases of the junction unmatched. The CDR3 is 15 residues long. Germline CDR1 SGHVS, CDR2 FQNEAQ. The CDR3 region has the DNA TGTGCCAGCAGCTTTAGCGGGAGTGATATCAATGAGCAGTTCTTC. Encoded protein: CASSFSGSDINEQFF.